This T cell receptor (beta chain) derives from a study of human CD8 memory T cell subsets. Libraries targeted TCR beta using 5' RACE with UMIs. In the authors' methods: Functional CDR3 beta clonotypes, numbering between roughly 2,700 and 18,000, were present in each TCR beta library. From its re-call of the 5' RACE reads, TCRdb lists each CDR3 protein once, without DNA. TCRdb, rather than the study authors, made the V and J calls. This specimen shows about 6,700 distinct CDR3 sequences; the ten leading clones hold around 20%. The authors defined TPEX cells as CCR7+ PD-1+ TIGIT+ early memory CD8+ T cells carrying exhausted-like traits. Study results and limitations: Stem-like memory and precursor exhausted T cell populations exhibited comparably high diversity, in distinction to effector memory cells.

This CDR3 has 15 amino acids. Germline V lookup: CDR1 MDHEN, CDR2 SYDVKM. Remarks on this clonotype: No antigen is known for it.

The chain has TRBV28 and TRBJ2-3; TCRdb lists TRBD1, though no DNA is available to test this call. The sequenced sample consisted of CD8+ T cells from PBMCs. The receptor was isolated from a human donor in good health. The CDR3 protein is CASSSRATSTDTQYF. Complete variable domain (other parts from reference TRBV28 and TRBJ2-3): DVKVTQSSRYLVKRTGEKVFLECVQDMDHENMFWYRQDPGLGLRLIYFSYDVKMKEKGDIPEGYSVSREKKERFSLILESASTNQTSMYLCASSSRATSTDTQYFGPGTRLTVL.